This paragraph reports one T cell receptor (beta chain). The sample is drawn from a study of blood T cell repertoires in COVID-19. Study context: Acute and convalescent COVID-19 samples came from the United States, Italy and Spain. T cells, B-cell-depleted T cells, or PBMCs provided the cDNA or gDNA that served as material.

Original handling: By means of reference gene primer amplification, nucleated cell counts were estimated. The table came from immunoSEQ multiplex PCR; TCRdb's copy has only in-frame clones and leaves some out. The DNA was the basis for D and trimming; V, J and clone size are from that table. The data contain about 180,000 clones, around 87% of them seen just once; the ten biggest clones take up less than 3.5%. The specimen sequenced was peripheral blood. This TCR was sampled from a woman aged 25 to 39 with active or convalescent COVID-19.

In nucleotides, the CDR3 is TGTGCCAGCAGCGAGGACTCTCTCACCTACGAGCAGTACTTC. Protein product: CASSEDSLTYEQYF. V is TRBV14 and J is TRBJ2-7; possible D gene TRBD2, 5 bases. The CDR3 is 14 amino acids. Germline V gene data show CDR1 as SGHDN and CDR2 as FVKESK. V lost 5 bases and J lost 2, with 13 bases in between. The full variable domain, its missing parts supplied by reference TRBV14 and TRBJ2-7, is EAGVTQFPSHSVIEKGQTVTLRCDPISGHDNLYWYRRVMGKEIKFLLHFVKESKQDESGMPNNRFLAERTGGTYSTLKVQPAELEDSGVYFCASSEDSLTYEQYFGPGTRLTVT.